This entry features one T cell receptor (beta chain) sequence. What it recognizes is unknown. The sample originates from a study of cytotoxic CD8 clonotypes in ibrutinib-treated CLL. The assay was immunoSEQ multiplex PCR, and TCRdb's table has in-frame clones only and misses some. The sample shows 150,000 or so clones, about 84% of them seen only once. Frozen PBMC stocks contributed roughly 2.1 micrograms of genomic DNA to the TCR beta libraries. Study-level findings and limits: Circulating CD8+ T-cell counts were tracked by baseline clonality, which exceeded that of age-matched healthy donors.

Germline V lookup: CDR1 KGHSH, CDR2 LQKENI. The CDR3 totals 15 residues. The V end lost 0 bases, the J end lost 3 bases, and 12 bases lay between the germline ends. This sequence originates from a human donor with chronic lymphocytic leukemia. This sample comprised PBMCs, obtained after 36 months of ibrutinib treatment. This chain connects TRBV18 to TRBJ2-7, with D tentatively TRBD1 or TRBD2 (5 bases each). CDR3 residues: CASSPPARGGYEQYF. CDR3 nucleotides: TGTGCCAGCTCACCACCGGCCCGGGGCGGCTACGAGCAGTACTTC.